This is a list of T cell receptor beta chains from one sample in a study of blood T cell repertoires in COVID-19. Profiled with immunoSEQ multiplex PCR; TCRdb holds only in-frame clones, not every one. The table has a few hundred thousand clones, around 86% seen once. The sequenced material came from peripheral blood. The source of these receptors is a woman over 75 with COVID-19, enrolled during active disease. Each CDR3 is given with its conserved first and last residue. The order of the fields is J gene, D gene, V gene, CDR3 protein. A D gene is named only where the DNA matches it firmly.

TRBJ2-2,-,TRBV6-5,CASRPGTINTGELFF
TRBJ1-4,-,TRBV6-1,CASSEEDSGGEKLFF
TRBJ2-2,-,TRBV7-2,CASSFRVAGELFF
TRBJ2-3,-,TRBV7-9,CASSLGASTDTQYF
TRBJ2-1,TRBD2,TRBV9,CASSVGRLESRLAGDNEQFF
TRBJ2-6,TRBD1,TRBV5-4,CASRGQGAGANVLTF
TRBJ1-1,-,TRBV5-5,CASSPRVRGMNTEAFF
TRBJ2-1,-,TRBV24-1,CATSDLKVGRGREQFF
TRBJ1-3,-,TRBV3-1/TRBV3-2,CASSQDGSSGNTIYF
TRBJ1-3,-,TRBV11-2,CASSLWDKAGNTIYF
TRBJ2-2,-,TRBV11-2,CASSLGIGAGVF
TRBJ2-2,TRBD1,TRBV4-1,CASSQALLGTGIGELFF
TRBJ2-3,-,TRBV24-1,CATSSSGTDTQYF
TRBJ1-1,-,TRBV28,CASSSVNTEAFF
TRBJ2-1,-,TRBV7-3,CASSPLRGQGNEQFF
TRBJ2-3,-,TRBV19,CATREQPYTDTQYF
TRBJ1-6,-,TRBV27,CASSSLGGSYNSPLHF
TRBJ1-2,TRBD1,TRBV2,CASSRGGTGGSGYTF
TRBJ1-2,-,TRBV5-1,CASSLAGGVSYGYTF
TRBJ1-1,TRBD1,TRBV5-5,CASSLAPGQRVNEAFF
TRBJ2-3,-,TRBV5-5,CASLTGPSTDTQYF
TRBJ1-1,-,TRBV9,CASSAPPGGFYTEAFF
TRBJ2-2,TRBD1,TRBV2,CASSPTGRSTGELFF
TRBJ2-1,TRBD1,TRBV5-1,CASSWSGTAYNEQFF
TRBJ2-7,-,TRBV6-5,CASRRLGSYEQYF
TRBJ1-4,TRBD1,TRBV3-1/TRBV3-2,CASSPWDSLPTNEKLFF
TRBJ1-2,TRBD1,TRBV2,CASSLSGGNNYGYTF
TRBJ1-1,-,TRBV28,CAVLGHPMTEAFF
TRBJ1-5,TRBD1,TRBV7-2,CASSDRVGQPQHF
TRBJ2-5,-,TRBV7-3,CASSPSRLETQYF
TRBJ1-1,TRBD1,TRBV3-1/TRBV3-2,CASSGTGYSSEAFF
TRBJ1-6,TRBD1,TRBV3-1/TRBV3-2,CASSSRQGRNNSPLHF
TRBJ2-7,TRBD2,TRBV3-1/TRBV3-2,CASSPYSSGYEQYF
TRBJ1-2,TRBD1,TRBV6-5,CASSIQGAGYGYTF
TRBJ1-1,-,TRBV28,CASSLGSAGGTEAFF
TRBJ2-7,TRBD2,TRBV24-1,CATSGGSGNYEQYF
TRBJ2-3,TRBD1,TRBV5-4,CASLQGQRSDTQYF
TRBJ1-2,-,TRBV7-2,CASSLARSGYTF
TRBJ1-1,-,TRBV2,CASSDNVEAFF
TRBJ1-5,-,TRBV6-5,CASKGQGNQPQHF
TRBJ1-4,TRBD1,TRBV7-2,CASSADRGDEKLFF
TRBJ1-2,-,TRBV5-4,CASSKDGLYGYTF
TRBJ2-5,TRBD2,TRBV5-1,CASSPLAGETQYF
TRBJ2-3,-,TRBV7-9,CASSLGVRGTDTQYF
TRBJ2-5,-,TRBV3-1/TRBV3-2,CASSQLSKETQYF
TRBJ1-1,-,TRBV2,CAGKTVNTEAFF
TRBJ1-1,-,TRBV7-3,CASSLMRESAEAFF
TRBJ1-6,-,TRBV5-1,CASSLDQAGNSPLHF
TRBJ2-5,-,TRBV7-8,CASSLDRAGQRTGTQYF
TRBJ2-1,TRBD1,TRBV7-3,CASSLGTGGLNEQFF
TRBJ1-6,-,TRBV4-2,CASSQEGGASYNSPLHF
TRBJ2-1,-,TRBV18,CASSPGQKYNEQFF
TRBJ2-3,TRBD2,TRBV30,CAWSGKASGPTDTQYF
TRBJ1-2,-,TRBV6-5,CASSYDGLNYGYTF
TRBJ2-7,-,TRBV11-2,CVSSLVTGYEQYF
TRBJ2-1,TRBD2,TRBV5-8,CASSRGLAGIIHEQFF
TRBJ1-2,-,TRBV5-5,CASSLFTGNYGYTF
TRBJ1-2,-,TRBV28,CASSLYLRDGYTF
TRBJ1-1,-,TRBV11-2,CASSSSPSGEAFF